This T cell receptor beta chain was profiled in a study of CD8 T cells in Susac syndrome. The authors negatively isolated CD8+ and CD4+ T cells and FACS-enriched TEMRA cells. Notes on this clonotype: The antigen is unknown.

Whole-study findings and limits: As the study acknowledged, the number of individuals in its TCR sequencing and HLA analysis was relatively small.

With random hexamers, reverse transcription was performed on about 0.5 to 1 ug of RNA. Across 54 Vbeta and 13 Jbeta, immunoSEQ multiplex PCR amplified TCR beta CDR3. MiXCR, applied by TCRdb to the immunoSEQ multiplex PCR reads, yields one record per CDR3 protein. The table has some 300,000 distinct CDR3 sequences, 75% to 90% seen once. This CDR3 has 14 residues. Germline-derived CDR1 and CDR2 are SEHNR and FQNEAQ (reference sequence). V shed 7 bases and J shed 4 bases, with 16 bases lying between them. Sequences were obtained from CD8+ T cells from PBMCs. V usage is TRBV7-9 and J usage is TRBJ1-2; D perhaps matches TRBD1 (5 bases). The receptor was derived from a human donor with multiple sclerosis. As DNA, the CDR3 is TGTGCCAGCACGAGGGACGGAGACTTCTATGGCTACACCTTC. This translates into CASTRDGDFYGYTF. Complete variable domain (other parts from reference TRBV7-9 and TRBJ1-2): DTGVSQNPRHKITKRGQNVTFRCDPISEHNRLYWYRQTLGQGPEFLTYFQNEAQLEKSRLLSDRFSAERPKGSFSTLEIQRTEQGDSAMYLCASTRDGDFYGYTFGSGTRLTVV.